This T cell receptor beta chain originates from a study of radiotherapy plus CTLA-4 blockade in lung cancer. Patients in the study, people with chemo-refractory metastatic non-small-cell lung cancer, received focal radiation plus ipilimumab CTLA-4 blockade. Whole-study findings and limits: The authors reported that early blood T cell clone dynamics, with interferon-beta, best predicted response. In blood, tumor-derived TCR clones expanded after radiotherapy plus ipilimumab.

Only in-frame clones appear in the TCRdb table, and some are missing; sequencing was by immunoSEQ multiplex PCR. Of tens of thousands of clones listed, 70% to 80% were seen once; the top ten hold roughly 15%. Worth noting for this clone: No antigen is known for it.

V lost 6 bases to trimming and J lost 5 bases, with 13 bases between them. CDR1 and CDR2 (germline): MNHEY, SVGAGI. The CDR3 is 13 residues long. Sample: peripheral blood, taken from a patient treated with radiotherapy plus ipilimumab. The sequence derives from a human donor with non-small cell lung cancer that progressed on radiotherapy plus ipilimumab. The chain links TRBV6-5 to TRBJ1-2; D is possibly TRBD1 (6 bases). The CDR3, as DNA: TGTGCCAGCAGACGTGACAGGCGTTATGGCTACACCTTC. It is translated as CASRRDRRYGYTF.